This TCR beta chain is drawn from a study of regulatory T cells. The study's findings and limits: In CD3G-deficient patients, conventional CD4+ T cells were enriched for hydrophobic CDR3 residues at positions 6 and 7.

All CD3G-deficient patients showed autoimmunity, more severe in two. At testing, patients were 2 to 39 years old, with reduced naive and increased memory T-cell proportions. Regulatory (CD25-high CD127-low) and conventional (CD25-low CD127-high) CD4+ T cells were sorted separately. Amplification used 52 TRBV primers and 13 TRBJ primers. TCRdb keeps only in-frame clones here, not all; method: immunoSEQ multiplex PCR. This sample has about 23,000 clones, with 70% to 90% found just once. A word on this clone: Antigen unknown.

Germline V CDR1 and CDR2: LNHDA, SQIVND (reference sequence). The CDR3 sequence is 14 residues long. V was trimmed by 6 bases and J by 4 bases, leaving 15 bases between them. The TCR originated in a child between 10 and 17 years old with CD3G deficiency. Source material: conventional CD4+ T cells sorted from blood. The chain employs TRBV19 and TRBJ1-2; a weak D match, TRBD1 (5 bases). CDR3 nucleotides: TGTGCCAGTAGCCCTTTGCAGGGAACCTATGGCTACACCTTC. Translation gives CASSPLQGTYGYTF.